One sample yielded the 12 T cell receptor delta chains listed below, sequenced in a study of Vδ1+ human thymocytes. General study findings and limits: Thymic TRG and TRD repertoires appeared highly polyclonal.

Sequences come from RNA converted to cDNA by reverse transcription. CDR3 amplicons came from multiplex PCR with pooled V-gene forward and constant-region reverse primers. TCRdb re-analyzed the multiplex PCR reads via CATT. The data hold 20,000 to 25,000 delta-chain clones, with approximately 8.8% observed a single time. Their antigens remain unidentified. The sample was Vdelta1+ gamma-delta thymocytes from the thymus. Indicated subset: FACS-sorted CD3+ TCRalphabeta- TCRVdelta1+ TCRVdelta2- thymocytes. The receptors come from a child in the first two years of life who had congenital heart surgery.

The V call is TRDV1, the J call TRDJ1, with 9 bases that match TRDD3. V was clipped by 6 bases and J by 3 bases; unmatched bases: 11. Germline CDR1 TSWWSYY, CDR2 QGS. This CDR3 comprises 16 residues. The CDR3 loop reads CALGPTGDTRSDKLIF. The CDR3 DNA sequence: TGTGCTCTTGGACCCACAGGGGATACGCGCTCCGATAAACTCATCTTT.

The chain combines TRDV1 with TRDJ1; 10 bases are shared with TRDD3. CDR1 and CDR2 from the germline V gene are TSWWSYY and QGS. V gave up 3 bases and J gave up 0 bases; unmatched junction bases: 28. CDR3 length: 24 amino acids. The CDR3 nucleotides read TGTGCTCTTGGGGACTGCTCCCCCACTCGGGTACTGGGGGATTCTTCACTCCACACCGATAAACTCATCTTT. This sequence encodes CALGDCSPTRVLGDSSLHTDKLIF.

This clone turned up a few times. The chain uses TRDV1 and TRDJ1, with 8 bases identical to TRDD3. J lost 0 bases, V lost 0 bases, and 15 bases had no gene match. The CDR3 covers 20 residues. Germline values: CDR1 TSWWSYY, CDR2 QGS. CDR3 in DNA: TGTGCTCTTGGGGAACTCCCCCCCGGGAGGGATACGACGTACACCGATAAACTCATCTTT. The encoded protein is CALGELPPGRDTTYTDKLIF.

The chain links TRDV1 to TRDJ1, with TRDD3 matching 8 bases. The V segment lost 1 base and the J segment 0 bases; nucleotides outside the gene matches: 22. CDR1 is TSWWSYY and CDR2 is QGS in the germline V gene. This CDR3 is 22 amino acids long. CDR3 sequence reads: CALGERWGRIRLGDQYTDKLIF. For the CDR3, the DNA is TGTGCTCTTGGGGAACGATGGGGCCGTATACGGCTGGGGGACCAGTACACCGATAAACTCATCTTT.

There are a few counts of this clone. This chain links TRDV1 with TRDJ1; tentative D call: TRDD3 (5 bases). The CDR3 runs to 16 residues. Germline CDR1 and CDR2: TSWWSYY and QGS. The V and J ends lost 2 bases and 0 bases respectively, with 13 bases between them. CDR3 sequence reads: CALGELWGRYTDKLIF. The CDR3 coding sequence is TGTGCTCTTGGGGAATTGTGGGGCCGCTACACCGATAAACTCATCTTT.

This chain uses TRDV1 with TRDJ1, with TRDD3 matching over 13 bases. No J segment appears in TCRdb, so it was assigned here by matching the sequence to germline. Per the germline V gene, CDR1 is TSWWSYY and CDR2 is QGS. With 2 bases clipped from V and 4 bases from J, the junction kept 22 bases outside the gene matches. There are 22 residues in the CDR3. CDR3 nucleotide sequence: TGTGCTCTTGGGGAAATACGAACTATACTGGGGGATACGAGGAGACGGCGCGATAAACTCATCTTT. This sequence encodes CALGEIRTILGDTRRRRDKLIF.

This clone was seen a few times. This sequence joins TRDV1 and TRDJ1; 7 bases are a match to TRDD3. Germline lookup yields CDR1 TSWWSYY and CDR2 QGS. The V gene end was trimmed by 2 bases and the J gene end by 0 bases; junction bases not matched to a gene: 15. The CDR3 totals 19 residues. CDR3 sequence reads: CALGETLMGDPAYTDKLIF. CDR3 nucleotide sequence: TGTGCTCTTGGGGAAACACTAATGGGGGACCCGGCGTACACCGATAAACTCATCTTT.

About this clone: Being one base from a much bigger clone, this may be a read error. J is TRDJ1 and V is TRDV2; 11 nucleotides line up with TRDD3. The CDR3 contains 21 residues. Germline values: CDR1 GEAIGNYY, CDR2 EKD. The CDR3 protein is CARDERSYWGITPLGTDKLIF. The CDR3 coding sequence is TGTGCCCGTGACGAGAGGTCGTACTGGGGGATAACACCACTTGGGACCGATAAACTCATCTTT.

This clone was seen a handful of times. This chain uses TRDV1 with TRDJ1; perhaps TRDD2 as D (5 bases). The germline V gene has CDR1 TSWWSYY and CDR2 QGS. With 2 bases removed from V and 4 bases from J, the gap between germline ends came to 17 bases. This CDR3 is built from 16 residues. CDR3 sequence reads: CALGEGALLLVDKLIF. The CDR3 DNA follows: TGTGCTCTTGGGGAAGGGGCCCTTCTTTTGGTCGATAAACTCATCTTT.

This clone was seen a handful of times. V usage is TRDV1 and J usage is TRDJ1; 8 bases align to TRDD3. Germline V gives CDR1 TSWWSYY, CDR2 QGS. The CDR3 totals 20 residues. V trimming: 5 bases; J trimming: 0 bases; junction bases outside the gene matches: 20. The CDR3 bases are TGTGCTCTTGGGCCGTCGTCCTCGTACTGGGGGTTCACGTACACCGATAAACTCATCTTT. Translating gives CALGPSSSYWGFTYTDKLIF.

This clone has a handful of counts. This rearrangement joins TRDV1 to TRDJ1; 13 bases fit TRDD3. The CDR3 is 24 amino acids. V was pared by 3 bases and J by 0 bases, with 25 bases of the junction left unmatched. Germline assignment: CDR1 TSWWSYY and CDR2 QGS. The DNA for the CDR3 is TGTGCTCTTGGGGATACCAAACTCTTCCTAAACTGGGGGATACGCGAGGCGTACACCGATAAACTCATCTTT. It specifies CALGDTKLFLNWGIREAYTDKLIF.

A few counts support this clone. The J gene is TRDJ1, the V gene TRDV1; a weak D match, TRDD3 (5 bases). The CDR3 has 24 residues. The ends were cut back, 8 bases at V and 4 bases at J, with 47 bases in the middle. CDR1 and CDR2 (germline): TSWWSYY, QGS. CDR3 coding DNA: TGTGCTCTTAGGGGGTGGTTTCCCACCCCATTTTTCCCGTGGGACCCCTCCCCCTACGATAAACTCATCTTT. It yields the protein CALRGWFPTPFFPWDPSPYDKLIF.